This entry concerns a single TCR beta chain. This entry comes from a study of T-cell memory formation after mild COVID-19. The CDR3 sequence is 14 residues long. Deletions cut 0 bases from V and 2 bases from J, with 6 bases between. The V gene's germline CDR1 is LGHNA and CDR2 YSLEER. TCR alpha and TCR beta cDNA libraries carrying sample barcodes and UMIs came from 5'RACE with constant-segment primers. Via MiXCR, TCRdb re-called the 5' RACE reads, giving one row per CDR3 protein. The data hold around 260,000 distinct CDR3 sequences, with 16% observed a single time. The gene calls are TRBV4-3 and TRBJ2-3; D uncertain. The sample consisted of PBMCs or a T cell subset sorted from them (not recorded which). This clonotype originated in a man aged 18-30 years who had mild COVID-19 (a few samples of this study predate the infection). Cell type and time point are not known. This CDR3 reads CASSQDRHTDTQYF. DNA of the CDR3: TGCGCCAGCAGCCAAGATCGACACACAGATACGCAGTATTTT.